This T cell receptor beta chain was sequenced in a study of vaccination effects on CD4 cells after COVID-19 (dated by TCRdb to the early 2020s). About the study as a whole: Participants received two doses of either the BNT162b2 or the mRNA-1273 mRNA SARS-CoV-2 vaccine. SARS-CoV-2 spike-specific CD4+ TCR repertoires were compared before and after mRNA vaccination in COVID-19 convalescent patients and in infection-naive vaccine recipients. Altogether, roughly 10 COVID-19 convalescent patients and a handful of SARS-CoV-2-naive healthy vaccine recipients made up the full study. Cultures from other donors in the study were sequenced using the Oncomine TCR Beta short-read assay on an Illumina iSeq 100. What the study reported, not specific to this receptor: The study was limited by a small number of convalescent patients and lacked early post-infection timepoints. At late post-vaccination timepoints, both infection-induced and vaccine-induced clones showed marked clonal contraction, consistent with waning T cell responses. Among healthy vaccine recipients, nearly all vaccine-induced clones were SARS-CoV-2 mono-reactive, and only 1 of 255 was cross-reactive with common cold coronaviruses.

Libraries came from the immunoSEQ multiplex PCR assay. TCR beta CDR3 sequencing was performed on DNA from the cultured, isolated CD4+ T cells. In the authors' own workflow: The analysis removed non-productive TCR sequences, trimmed reads to the CDR3 region, and retained only CDR3s that were 7 or more amino acids long. The MANAFEST web app was used to identify antigen-specific clonotypes by comparing expansion in peptide wells with expansion in reference cultures. To count as positive, a clone had to show expansion at FDR<0.05 compared with the reference and with all other wells, an odds ratio above 5, and a frequency above 0.1% in two replicate wells. A clonotype was defined as cross-reactive if the clonotype was significantly expanded both in SARS-CoV-2 spike wells and in at least one common cold coronavirus spike condition. Using the stringdist R package, CDR3 similarity was measured by Levenshtein distance, and unrooted trees were constructed with ape in R 3.6.1. This immuneACCESS table, as held by TCRdb, lists in-frame sequences with V and J called but not all clones. Of the missing ones, under half trace to an unresolved V gene in checked studies; the others have no known cause. Clone size and the V and J calls come from that table; the DNA yielded D and trimming. This sample is represented by roughly 52,000 clones; roughly 76% of them were singletons. Around 17% of the sample is in the top ten clones.

There are a few counts of this clone. The antigen it binds to is not known. Per-base quality was not reported, and no clone a single base away is much larger than it. The ViraFEST assay stimulated PBMC with viral peptide pools and then used TCR sequencing to identify antigen-specific CD4+ T cell clonotypes by expansion. After about 9 days of culture, CD4+ T cells were isolated with the EasySep CD4+ T cell isolation kit. The absence of prior SARS-CoV-2 infection in healthy vaccine recipients was confirmed by negative nucleocapsid antibodies before and after vaccination. Some 1.9 million PBMC per well were cultured with 10 ug/ml peptides in IMDM containing around 5.3% human AB serum, approximately 10 IU/ml IL-2 and gentamicin. On days 3 and 7, half of the culture medium was replaced with fresh IL-2-containing medium. Each peptide stimulation condition was cultured in triplicate wells unless otherwise noted. PBMC were separated from whole blood using Ficoll-Paque Plus gradient centrifugation and were then either cryopreserved at -140C or used fresh. The overlapping peptide pools covered the spike proteins of SARS-CoV-2 as well as those of the common cold coronaviruses HCoV-NL63, HCoV-OC43 and HCoV-229E. The QIAamp micro DNA kit was used to extract genomic DNA from the cultured CD4+ T cells.

V is pruned by 0 bases and J by 6 bases, leaving 3 bases of the junction without a gene match. CDR1 SGHTA and CDR2 FQGNSA were looked up in the germline V gene. The CDR3 holds 16 amino acids from the cysteine to the phenylalanine. Solely the CDR3 DNA is kept, with 48 bases framed from the first base. Here the chain combines TRBV7-2 and TRBJ2-1, and TRBD2 matches 12 of the central bases. The clonotype was recovered from a human donor who received a COVID-19 vaccine. This sample comprised CD4+ T cells from PBMCs cultured with SARS-CoV-2 spike peptides, obtained before COVID-19 vaccination. The label giving this sample's cell subset or site can be read as: SARS-CoV-2 spike overlapping peptide pool stimulation. The DNA reads TGTGCCAGCAGCTTAGCGCGACTAGCGGGGGCCAATGAGCAGTTCTTC. It is translated as CASSLARLAGANEQFF.